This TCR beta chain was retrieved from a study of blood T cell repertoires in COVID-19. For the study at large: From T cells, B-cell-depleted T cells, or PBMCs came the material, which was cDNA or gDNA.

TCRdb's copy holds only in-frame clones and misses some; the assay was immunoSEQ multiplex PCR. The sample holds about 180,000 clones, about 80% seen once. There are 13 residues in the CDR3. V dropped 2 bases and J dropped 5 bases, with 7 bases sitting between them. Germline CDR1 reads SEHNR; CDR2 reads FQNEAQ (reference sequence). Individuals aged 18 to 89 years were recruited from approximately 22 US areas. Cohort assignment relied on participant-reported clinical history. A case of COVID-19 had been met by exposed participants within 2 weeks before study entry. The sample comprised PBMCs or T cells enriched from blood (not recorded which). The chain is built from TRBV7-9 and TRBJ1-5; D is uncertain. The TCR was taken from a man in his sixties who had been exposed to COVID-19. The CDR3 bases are TGTGCCAGCAGCTTATCTGAGTATCAGCCCCAGCATTTT. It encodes CASSLSEYQPQHF.